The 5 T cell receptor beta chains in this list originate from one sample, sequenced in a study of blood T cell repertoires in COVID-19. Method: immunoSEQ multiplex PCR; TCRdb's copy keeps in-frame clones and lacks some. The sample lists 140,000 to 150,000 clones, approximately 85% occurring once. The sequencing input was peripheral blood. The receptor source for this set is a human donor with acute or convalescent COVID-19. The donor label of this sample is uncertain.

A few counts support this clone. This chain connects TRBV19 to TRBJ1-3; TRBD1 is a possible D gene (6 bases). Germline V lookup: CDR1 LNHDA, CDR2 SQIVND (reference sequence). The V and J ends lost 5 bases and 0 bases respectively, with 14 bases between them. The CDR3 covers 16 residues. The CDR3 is CASSEHRASSGNTIYF. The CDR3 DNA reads TGTGCCAGTAGTGAGCACAGGGCCTCCTCTGGAAACACCATATATTTT.

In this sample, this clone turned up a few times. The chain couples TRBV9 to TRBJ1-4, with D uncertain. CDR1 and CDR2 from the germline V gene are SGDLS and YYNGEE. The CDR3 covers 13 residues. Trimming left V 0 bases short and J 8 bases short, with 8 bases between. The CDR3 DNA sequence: TGTGCCAGCAGCGTAGATTTCGGGGAAAAACTGTTTTTT. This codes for CASSVDFGEKLFF.

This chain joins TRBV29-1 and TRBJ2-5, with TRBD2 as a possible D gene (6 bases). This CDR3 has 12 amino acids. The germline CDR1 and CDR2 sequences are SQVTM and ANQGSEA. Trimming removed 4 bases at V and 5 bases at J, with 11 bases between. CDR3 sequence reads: CSVVAVVETQYF. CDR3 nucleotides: TGCAGCGTTGTAGCGGTCGTGGAGACCCAGTACTTC. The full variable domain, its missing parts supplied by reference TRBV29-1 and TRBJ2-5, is SAVISQKPSRDICQRGTSLTIQCQVDSQVTMMFWYRQQPGQSLTLIATANQGSEATYESGFVIDKFPISRPNLTFSTLTVSNMSPEDSSIYLCSVVAVVETQYFGPGTRLLVL.

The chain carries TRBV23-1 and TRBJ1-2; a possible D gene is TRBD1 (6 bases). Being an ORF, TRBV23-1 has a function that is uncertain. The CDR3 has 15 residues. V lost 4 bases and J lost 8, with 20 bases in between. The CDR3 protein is CASSPSPQGSRGYTF. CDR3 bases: TGCGCCAGCAGTCCGAGCCCTCAGGGGTCAAGAGGCTACACCTTC.

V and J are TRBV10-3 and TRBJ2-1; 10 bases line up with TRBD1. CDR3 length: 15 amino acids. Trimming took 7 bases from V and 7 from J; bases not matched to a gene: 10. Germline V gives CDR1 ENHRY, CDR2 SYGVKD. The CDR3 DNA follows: TGTGCCATCACCTCCGGGACAGGGGATGTAAATGAGCAGTTCTTC. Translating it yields CAITSGTGDVNEQFF.